The TCR beta chain under discussion was sequenced for a study of T cell responses to AZD1222 COVID-19 vaccine. General study findings and limits: Within unmutated variant regions lay the reported targets of nearly half of spike-specific TCRs. Clonal diversity was possibly underestimated; the donors were predominantly white British and more often female.

The germline gives CDR1 SGHDT, CDR2 YYEEEE. CDR3 size: 13 residues. V was cut by 4 bases and J by 3 bases, with 10 bases left in between. For this clone: Its antigen is not known.

The assay was immunoSEQ multiplex PCR, and TCRdb's table has in-frame clones only and misses some. Among about 180,000 clones listed, around 90% were seen once. The clonotype comes from an adult in good health. V and J are TRBV5-6 and TRBJ1-1; a possible D gene is TRBD1 (6 bases). Sequencing was performed on peripheral blood, taken on day 0 of AZD1222 vaccination. The chain's CDR3 is CASSQDSYTEAFF. In DNA, the CDR3 is TGTGCCAGCAGCCAGGACAGTTACACTGAAGCTTTCTTT.